These T cell receptor beta chains were read from a single sample in a study of shared clonotypes between healthy human individuals. Repertoires were generated with immunoSEQ multiplex PCR, while TCRdb's copy carries only in-frame clones and drops some. The sample consists of nearly 750,000 clones, just under 75% of them appearing once. The sample consisted of memory CD4+ T cells sorted from blood. The receptors originated from a woman in her 30s in good health. Each CDR3 is given with its conserved first and last residue. The D gene is left open where the match is weak. Some rows mark clone size as missing; the rest say once, few, many or name a class of expanded clone.

V	size	J	D	CDR3	DNA
TRBV18	NA	TRBJ2-1	NA	CASSPKPGTVTFDEQFF	TGTGCCAGCTCACCCAAGCCCGGGACCGTTACATTCGATGAGCAGTTCTTC
TRBV6-6	NA	TRBJ2-1	NA	CASSRLDEQFF	TGTGCCAGCAGCCGACTTGATGAGCAGTTCTTC
TRBV6-5	NA	TRBJ2-2	NA	CASLFPNTGELFF	TGTGCCAGCCTATTCCCCAACACCGGGGAGCTGTTTTTT
TRBV7-9	once	TRBJ2-1	NA	CASSPTGNDEQFF	TGTGCCAGCAGCCCAACAGGGAATGATGAGCAGTTCTTC
TRBV27	NA	TRBJ2-7	TRBD2	CASSYQRTSGIGEQYF	TGTGCCAGCAGTTATCAACGGACTAGCGGGATCGGGGAGCAGTACTTC
TRBV30	NA	TRBJ2-2	TRBD2	CAWAGGNTGELFF	TGTGCCTGGGCGGGAGGGAACACCGGGGAGCTGTTTTTT
TRBV19	NA	TRBJ2-4	NA	CASSMVGAGLAKNIQYF	TGTGCCAGTAGTATGGTGGGCGCAGGGCTAGCCAAAAACATTCAGTACTTC
TRBV10-1	NA	TRBJ2-3	NA	CASSDGAGVTGTDTQYF	TGCGCCAGCAGTGACGGCGCCGGAGTAACTGGCACAGATACGCAGTATTTT
TRBV19	NA	TRBJ1-1	NA	CASQTGTLNTEAFF	TGTGCCAGCCAGACCGGGACACTGAACACTGAAGCTTTCTTT
TRBV5-1	few	TRBJ2-1	TRBD2	CASSSTSGVSSYNEQFF	TGCGCCAGCAGCTCAACTAGCGGGGTTAGCTCCTACAATGAGCAGTTCTTC
TRBV2	NA	TRBJ2-7	NA	CASSEVQVSSYEQYF	TGTGCCAGCAGTGAGGTGCAGGTATCCTCCTACGAGCAGTACTTC
TRBV19	many	TRBJ2-3	TRBD1	CATGQGPSTDTQYF	TGTGCCACCGGACAGGGACCTAGCACAGATACGCAGTATTTT
TRBV27	NA	TRBJ2-2	NA	CASSPQHGELFF	TGTGCCAGCAGTCCTCAACACGGGGAGCTGTTTTTT
TRBV29-1	NA	TRBJ2-5	NA	CSVTGGSGRGEETQYF	TGCAGCGTCACTGGGGGGAGCGGGCGGGGAGAGGAGACCCAGTACTTC
TRBV6-4	many	TRBJ1-1	NA	CASSSGWGTEAFF	TGTGCCAGCAGCTCTGGGTGGGGCACTGAAGCTTTCTTT
TRBV7-9	NA	TRBJ1-5	TRBD1	CASSLVGQGGYSNQPQHF	TGTGCCAGCAGCTTAGTTGGCCAGGGGGGGTATAGCAATCAGCCCCAGCATTTT
TRBV9	NA	TRBJ2-7	TRBD1	CASSVEQGNAYEQYF	TGTGCCAGCAGCGTAGAACAGGGGAACGCCTACGAGCAGTACTTC
TRBV27	NA	TRBJ2-6	NA	CASSPQVGANVLTF	TGTGCCAGCAGTCCTCAGGTTGGGGCCAACGTCCTGACTTTC
TRBV4-1	NA	TRBJ2-1	TRBD2	CASSPGGGASGVNEQFF	TGCGCCAGCAGCCCCGGGGGGGGCGCTAGCGGAGTAAATGAGCAGTTCTTC
TRBV20-1	NA	TRBJ2-7	NA	CSARYTHEQYF	TGCAGTGCTAGATACACTCACGAGCAGTACTTC
TRBV7-2	NA	TRBJ2-7	NA	CASSLSSYEQYF	TGTGCCAGCAGCTTGAGCTCCTACGAGCAGTACTTC
TRBV18	NA	TRBJ2-3	TRBD1	CASSPRQGAKTDTQYF	TGTGCCAGCTCACCACGGCAGGGGGCGAAAACAGATACGCAGTATTTT
TRBV7-9	NA	TRBJ2-4	TRBD1	CASSLGQGADIQYF	TGTGCCAGCAGCTTAGGTCAGGGGGCGGACATTCAGTACTTC
TRBV7-8	NA	TRBJ2-1	NA	CASSPPLGGYNEQFF	TGTGCCAGCAGCCCTCCCCTGGGGGGCTACAATGAGCAGTTCTTC
TRBV27	NA	TRBJ2-7	TRBD1	CASSLGQGLTQYF	TGTGCCAGCAGTTTAGGACAGGGGCTCACTCAGTACTTC
TRBV10-3	NA	TRBJ1-3	NA	CAISDYSSHTIYF	TGTGCCATCAGTGATTACTCGTCTCACACCATATATTTT
TRBV18	many	TRBJ2-5	NA	CASSPESETQYF	TGTGCCAGCTCACCAGAAAGTGAGACCCAGTACTTC
TRBV2	once	TRBJ1-6	NA	CASNERFQNNSPLHF	TGTGCCAGCAACGAACGGTTCCAGAATAATTCACCCCTCCACTTT
TRBV7-3	NA	TRBJ2-1	NA	CASSLRPGGVDNEQFF	TGTGCCAGCAGCTTAAGACCCGGGGGCGTAGACAATGAGCAGTTCTTC
TRBV6-5	NA	TRBJ2-1	NA	CASGGSGNEQFF	TGTGCCAGCGGGGGTTCTGGGAATGAGCAGTTCTTC
TRBV7-9	NA	TRBJ2-1	TRBD1	CASSTGTGGYNEQFF	TGTGCCAGCAGCACTGGGACAGGGGGTTACAATGAGCAGTTCTTC
TRBV12-5	NA	TRBJ2-5	NA	CASGEQETQYF	TGTGCTAGTGGCGAACAAGAGACCCAGTACTTC
TRBV19	few	TRBJ2-5	NA	CASRQGGRETQYF	TGTGCCAGTAGGCAGGGGGGCCGGGAGACCCAGTACTTC
TRBV7-8	NA	TRBJ1-1	NA	CASSLAPSLNTEAFF	TGTGCCAGCAGCTTAGCCCCCAGTTTGAACACTGAAGCTTTCTTT
TRBV15	NA	TRBJ2-1	NA	CATSRSGEGPEQFF	TGTGCCACCAGCAGATCGGGAGAGGGTCCTGAGCAGTTCTTC
TRBV5-1	many	TRBJ2-1	TRBD1	CASSATGGNEQFF	TGCGCCAGCAGCGCGACAGGGGGAAATGAGCAGTTCTTC
TRBV6-1	NA	TRBJ1-1	NA	CASSGLPQRTEAFF	TGTGCCAGCAGTGGTCTTCCTCAGCGCACTGAAGCTTTCTTT
TRBV7-9	NA	TRBJ2-3	NA	CASSTPGARDTQYF	TGTGCCAGCAGCACCCCTGGGGCCCGAGATACGCAGTATTTT
TRBV10-3	NA	TRBJ2-3	NA	CAIRNPKVSTDTQYF	TGTGCCATCAGGAACCCGAAGGTTAGCACAGATACGCAGTATTTT
TRBV5-1	NA	TRBJ2-7	NA	CASSLTGTGLYEQYF	TGCGCCAGCAGCTTGACCGGGACGGGACTTTACGAGCAGTACTTC
TRBV5-6	once	TRBJ2-6	NA	CASSLFGRSGANVLTF	TGTGCCAGCAGCTTGTTCGGCCGCTCAGGGGCCAACGTCCTGACTTTC
TRBV7-9	NA	TRBJ2-3	NA	CASSPQGPSTQYF	TGTGCCAGCAGCCCCCAGGGGCCAAGTACGCAGTATTTT
TRBV9	NA	TRBJ2-3	TRBD2	CASSVTSGTDTQYF	TGTGCCAGCAGCGTGACTAGCGGCACAGATACGCAGTATTTT
TRBV5-1	few	TRBJ2-5	NA	CASSPLTSGAGETQYF	TGCGCCAGCAGCCCATTAACCTCAGGGGCGGGAGAGACCCAGTACTTC
TRBV9	NA	TRBJ2-2	TRBD2	CASSEGLETGELFF	TGTGCCAGCAGCGAGGGACTAGAGACCGGGGAGCTGTTTTTT
TRBV7-9	NA	TRBJ2-7	NA	CASSLGNLGGTASYEQYF	TGTGCCAGCAGCTTAGGTAATCTGGGGGGGACAGCTAGCTACGAGCAGTACTTC
TRBV29-1	NA	TRBJ2-7	TRBD2	CSGGGRESYEQYF	TGCAGCGGCGGGGGGAGGGAATCCTACGAGCAGTACTTC
TRBV27	NA	TRBJ1-2	TRBD1	CASSLRDRGYGYTF	TGTGCCAGCAGTTTACGGGACAGGGGCTATGGCTACACCTTC
TRBV4-1	NA	TRBJ1-2	NA	CASSQVGGPGYTF	TGCGCCAGCAGCCAAGTAGGCGGGCCTGGCTACACCTTC
TRBV7-9	NA	TRBJ2-7	NA	CASSINYEQYF	TGTGCCAGCAGCATAAACTACGAGCAGTACTTC